The entry that follows covers one T cell receptor beta chain sequence. The entry originates in a study of T cells in tumors after PD-1 blockade. Generated by immunoSEQ multiplex PCR, the TCRdb table keeps only in-frame clones and is missing some. The sample consists of about 59,000 clones, 80% of them appearing once. The germline CDR1 and CDR2 sequences are SEHNR and FQNEAQ (reference sequence). This CDR3 is built from 15 residues. V lost 5 bases and J lost 2; bases outside the gene matches: 3. The sequencing used PBMCs, collected before anti-PD-1 treatment. The TCR originated in a human donor with basal cell carcinoma. This chain links TRBV7-9 with TRBJ2-7, with 13 bases that match TRBD2. In DNA, the CDR3 is TGTGCCAGCAGCAGACTAGCGGGGGGCACCTACGAGCAGTACTTC. Translating gives CASSRLAGGTYEQYF.